Presented here are 17 T cell receptor beta chains from one specimen sequenced in a study of T-cell reconstitution after alpha-beta-depleted transplantation in children. A TCRbeta library incorporating unique molecular identifiers was prepared. TCRdb re-called the PCR reads through MiXCR, storing one row per CDR3 protein. Here the sample spans about 250,000 distinct CDR3 sequences, 20% to 30% being singletons. Material: PBMCs, mostly from graft donor cells, obtained 360 days after TCRalphabeta/CD19-depleted stem cell transplant. The receptor source for this set is a female patient younger than 10 who had a stem cell transplant for congenital amegakaryocytic thrombocytopenia, so the T cells may come from the graft donor.

This clonotype was detected only a few times. The J gene is TRBJ2-5, the V gene TRBV7-9, with 8 nucleotides matching TRBD2. Germline CDR1 and CDR2: SEHNR and FQNEAQ (reference sequence). The CDR3 runs 15 residues. V shed 1 base and J 5 bases; nucleotides not matched to a gene: 6. CDR3 sequence: CASSLDPGGAETQYF. CDR3 in DNA: TGTGCCAGCAGCTTAGATCCGGGGGGGGCGGAGACCCAGTACTTC.

The sample holds many counts of this clonotype. The rearrangement links TRBV5-1 to TRBJ2-3; 7 positions agree with TRBD1. CDR3 length equals 13 residues. The germline CDR1 and CDR2 sequences are SGHRS and YFSETQ. The J segment lost 4 bases and the V segment lost 7 bases, leaving 6 bases of the junction unmatched. In nucleotides, the CDR3 is TGCGCCAGCGGACAGGAAATTTCAGATACGCAGTATTTT. It specifies CASGQEISDTQYF.

The table lists this clonotype with a few counts. J is TRBJ2-3 and V is TRBV10-3; 7 bases are a match to TRBD1. The CDR3 contains 16 residues. Germline V gives CDR1 ENHRY, CDR2 SYGVKD. Losses at the gene ends were 2 bases for V and 3 bases for J; bases not matched to a gene: 8. The CDR3 loop is CAISEVDRSLTDTQYF. The CDR3 bases are TGTGCCATCAGTGAGGTGGACAGGTCTTTGACAGATACGCAGTATTTT.

This clonotype was seen more than once but under ten times. V gene TRBV12-3 or TRBV12-4 combines with J gene TRBJ1-2; D remains ambiguous. The length of the CDR3 is 13 residues. The V and J ends lost 0 bases and 5 bases respectively, with 7 bases between them. The DNA for the CDR3 is TGTGCCAGCAGTTTAGCGCTCGGGTATGGCTACACCTTC. Protein: CASSLALGYGYTF.

This clonotype turned up a few times. The chain links TRBV13 to TRBJ1-1, with D unclear. Germline-derived CDR1 and CDR2 are PRHDT and FYEKMQ (reference sequence). The CDR3 sequence is 14 residues long. V was cut by 5 bases and J by 5 bases, with 15 bases left in between. The CDR3 nucleotides read TGTGCCAGCAGCCTCCGCCCGGCGGAAACTGAAGCTTTCTTT. Translated: CASSLRPAETEAFF. Full variable domain (rest looked up from reference TRBV13 and TRBJ1-1): AAGVIQSPRHLIKEKRETATLKCYPIPRHDTVYWYQQGPGQDPQFLISFYEKMQSDKGSIPDRFSAQQFSDYHSELNMSSLELGDSALYFCASSLRPAETEAFFGQGTRLTVV.

The V and J genes are TRBV4-1 and TRBJ2-2, with D uncertain. V was pared by 0 bases and J by 0 bases, with 8 bases between. CDR1 MGHRA and CDR2 YSYEKL come from the germline V gene. This CDR3 contains 16 residues. In nucleotides, the CDR3 is TGCGCCAGCAGCCAAGAGTGGCATCCGAACACCGGGGAGCTGTTTTTT. This translates into CASSQEWHPNTGELFF.

The CDR3: CASSVGGDIIGTDTQYF. The DNA for the CDR3 is TGTGCCAGCAGCGTAGGTGGGGACATTATCGGCACAGATACGCAGTATTTT. This chain connects TRBV9 to TRBJ2-3, with D possibly matching TRBD1 (6 bases). Germline V gene lookup returns CDR1 SGDLS and CDR2 YYNGEE. V lost 0 bases, J lost 1 base, and 15 bases lay in between. The CDR3 is 17 residues long. Full variable domain (rest looked up from reference TRBV9 and TRBJ2-3): DSGVTQTPKHLITATGQRVTLRCSPRSGDLSVYWYQQSLDQGLQFLIQYYNGEERAKGNILERFSAQQFPDLHSELNLSSLELGDSALYFCASSVGGDIIGTDTQYFGPGTRLTVL.

The chain is built from TRBV3-1 and TRBJ1-5; D gene ambiguous. In germline, CDR1 is LGHDT, CDR2 YNNKEL (reference sequence). V shed 10 bases and J shed 5 bases, with 12 bases lying between them. The CDR3 runs to 12 residues. The chain's CDR3 is CAIYTAYQPQHF. CDR3 in DNA: TGTGCCATATACACTGCCTATCAGCCCCAGCATTTT.

Only a few counts were recorded for this clonotype. The V and J genes are TRBV12-3 or TRBV12-4 and TRBJ2-1, with D possibly being TRBD2 (6 bases). V gave up 6 bases and J gave up 3 bases, with 9 bases separating them. This CDR3 contains 13 residues. The CDR3 coding sequence is TGTGCCAGCAGCGGGAGCTTCTACAATGAGCAGTTCTTC. Translation: CASSGSFYNEQFF.

This clonotype has just a few counts. The J gene is TRBJ2-1, the V gene TRBV2, with TRBD1 matching 7 bases. CDR3 length: 17 residues. After removal of 1 base from V and 8 bases from J, the junction contained 14 bases not matched to a gene. Germline CDR1 and CDR2: SNHLY and FYNNEI. The CDR3 is CASSEGTGPTVSDEQFF. The CDR3 nucleotides are TGTGCCAGCAGTGAAGGGACAGGACCAACGGTTTCGGATGAGCAGTTCTTC.

This chain joins TRBV6-5 and TRBJ2-3; unclear D gene. CDR3 length: 14 residues. Trimming took 0 bases from V and 0 from J, leaving 4 bases between them. Germline V lookup: CDR1 MNHEY, CDR2 SVGAGI. CDR3 nucleotide sequence: TGTGCCAGCAGTTACTCGGACAGCACAGATACGCAGTATTTT. This gives the protein CASSYSDSTDTQYF.

The chain is built from TRBV12-3 or TRBV12-4 and TRBJ1-5; D ambiguous. There are 14 residues in the CDR3. V was cut by 3 bases and J by 9 bases, with 15 bases left in between. In nucleotides, the CDR3 is TGTGCCAGCAGTTTTCCTCCGGCCGGAGGGCCCCAGCATTTT. Protein: CASSFPPAGGPQHF.

The chain recombines TRBV20-1 with TRBJ1-5; 9 bases match TRBD1. The CDR3 loop spans 13 amino acids. V was clipped by 8 bases and J by 4 bases; unmatched bases: 6. Germline CDR1 and CDR2: DFQATT and SNEGSKA (reference sequence). This CDR3 is CSRKGQGNQPQHF. The CDR3, as DNA: TGCAGTAGAAAGGGACAGGGTAATCAGCCCCAGCATTTT.

The chain recombines TRBV7-2 with TRBJ2-5; D may be TRBD2 (7 bases). CDR3 length equals 15 residues. Trimming removed 1 base from V and 5 bases from J, with 14 bases in between. Germline V gives CDR1 SGHTA, CDR2 FQGNSA. The CDR3 DNA sequence: TGTGCCAGCAGCTTAGTGGGGGGGGCGCGTGAGACCCAGTACTTC. This sequence encodes CASSLVGGARETQYF.

This clonotype was detected many times. The chain employs TRBV5-1 and TRBJ2-7; TRBD2 aligns across 8 bases. Germline CDR1 is SGHRS and CDR2 is YFSETQ. V lost 4 bases to trimming and J lost 3 bases; unmatched junction nucleotides: 3. The CDR3 extends over 13 amino acids. CDR3 nucleotides: TGCGCCAGCAGCATCGGGACTAGCTACGAGCAGTACTTC. Protein product: CASSIGTSYEQYF.

The V gene is TRBV12-3 or TRBV12-4, the J gene TRBJ1-4; maybe TRBD1 (5 bases). The CDR3 length is 15 residues. Trimming took off 4 bases at V and 8 bases at J, with 17 bases between the two ends. The CDR3, as DNA: TGTGCCAGCAGTTCCCGTGGGGGGGAGGGAGAAAAACTGTTTTTT. Residues: CASSSRGGEGEKLFF.

A word on this clonotype: A much larger clone sits a single nucleotide away, making a read error possible. The V and J genes are TRBV4-3 and TRBJ2-2, with TRBD2 identical over 9 bases. The germline V gene encodes CDR1 LGHNA and CDR2 YSLEER. V shed 1 base, J shed 9 bases, and the junction held 15 bases outside the gene matches. The CDR3 consists of 18 residues. The CDR3 nucleotides are TGCGCCAGCAGCCAAGGGAGACCGGGACTAGCCTCCACTAGGGAGCTGTTTTTT. It codes for CASSQGRPGLASTRELFF.